This passage covers 17 T cell receptor beta chains from one sample sequenced in a study of vaccination and CD4 T cells after COVID-19 (dated by TCRdb to the early 2020s). Read against the paper, the sample's treatment or condition label means: roughly ten-day PBMC culture with coronavirus spike peptide pools or control peptides (ViraFEST assay). Antigens of these TCRs are unknown. Library creation used PCR. Instrument used: Illumina iSeq 100. DNA from cultured CD4+ T cells was subjected to TCR sequencing with the Oncomine TCR Beta short-read assay at the Johns Hopkins FTIC core. TCRdb reran the public reads through fastp at Q25 and MiXCR, keeping productive beta chains. Each record represents a unique CDR3 protein, reported with the most common genes and DNA among its rows. The sample table holds over 15,000 distinct CDR3 sequences, of which 50% to 55% were seen once. Over 12% of the sample lies in the top ten.

Sequencing was done on a sample of CD4+ T cells from blood, cultured in vitro. These receptors were obtained from a human donor who had recovered from COVID-19.

This clonotype was seen a handful of times. This rearrangement joins TRBV6-2 or TRBV6-3 to TRBJ2-7; 7 bases agree with TRBD2. The V and J ends lost 6 bases and 2 bases, in that order; junction bases with no gene match: 4. CDR3 size: 13 residues. CDR1 MNHEY and CDR2 SVGEGT come from the germline V gene. This CDR3 is CASSRGGTYEQYF. CDR3 nucleotides: TGTGCCAGCAGCCGCGGGGGAACCTACGAGCAGTACTTC.

The chain links TRBV20-1 to TRBJ2-5; D could derive from TRBD1 or TRBD2 (5 bases each). Looked up from germline, CDR1 is DFQATT and CDR2 is SNEGSKA (reference sequence). The CDR3 length is 12 residues. V was trimmed by 8 bases and J by 5 bases, leaving 15 bases between them. The CDR3 loop is CSTAGARETQYF. The DNA of the CDR3 is TGCAGTACCGCCGGGGCCCGGGAGACCCAGTACTTC.

V is TRBV20-1 and J is TRBJ2-2, with TRBD2 identical over 10 bases. The CDR3 has 15 residues. Germline CDR1 and CDR2: DFQATT and SNEGSKA (reference sequence). V lost 1 base, J lost 6 bases, and 5 bases stayed unmatched. CDR3 in amino acids: CSARGSGRVSGELFF. CDR3 sequence (DNA): TGCAGTGCTAGAGGGAGCGGGAGGGTGTCCGGGGAGCTGTTTTTT.

Only a few counts were recorded for this clonotype. V gene TRBV7-9 combines with J gene TRBJ1-6; D is unresolved. This CDR3 is 13 amino acids long. Germline CDR1 SEHNR, CDR2 FQNEAQ (reference sequence). V was clipped by 1 base and J by 8 bases, with 6 bases between them. The CDR3, as DNA: TGTGCCAGCAGCTTAGACGGGGATTCACCCCTCCACTTT. Translation gives CASSLDGDSPLHF. Filled out from reference TRBV7-9 and TRBJ1-6, the complete variable domain reads DTGVSQNPRHKITKRGQNVTFRCDPISEHNRLYWYRQTLGQGPEFLTYFQNEAQLEKSRLLSDRFSAERPKGSFSTLEIQRTEQGDSAMYLCASSLDGDSPLHFGNGTRLTVT.

The chain recombines TRBV12-3 or TRBV12-4 with TRBJ1-1, with a weak D call TRBD1 (6 bases). Between the trimmed V and J ends, which lost 4 bases and 5 bases, there was a span of 20 bases. This CDR3 has 16 amino acids. The CDR3 DNA follows: TGTGCCAGCAGTTATGAGAGGGGGAATGGGGGGACTGAAGCTTTCTTT. Protein product: CASSYERGNGGTEAFF.

The chain combines TRBV20-1 with TRBJ2-3, with TRBD1 matching over 9 bases. J lost 4 bases, V lost 3 bases, and 5 bases had no gene match. In germline, CDR1 is DFQATT, CDR2 SNEGSKA (reference sequence). The CDR3 is made up of 14 amino acids. The CDR3 sequence: CSARGQGGPDTQYF. As DNA, the CDR3 is TGCAGTGCTAGGGGACAGGGCGGACCAGATACGCAGTATTTT.

This clonotype has only a few counts. The chain links TRBV12-3 or TRBV12-4 to TRBJ1-6; D is possibly TRBD1 (6 bases). V was shortened by 4 bases and J by 9 bases, with 19 bases between the two germline ends. The CDR3 totals 16 residues. The CDR3 loop is CASSSTTGRDGSPLHF. For the CDR3, the DNA is TGTGCCAGCAGTTCGACAACAGGGCGCGACGGTTCACCCCTCCACTTT.

The chain uses TRBV27 and TRBJ2-3; 9 bases align to TRBD2. Germline V CDR1 and CDR2: MNHEY, SMNVEV (reference sequence). This CDR3 comprises 15 residues. V gave up 3 bases and J gave up 4 bases; unmatched junction bases: 5. CDR3 nucleotide sequence: TGTGCCAGCAGTTTCGGCGGGGGGGTTTCAGATACGCAGTATTTT. The encoded protein is CASSFGGGVSDTQYF.

This chain links TRBV6-2 or TRBV6-3 with TRBJ1-2; D ambiguous. The CDR3 runs 12 residues. CDR1 is MNHEY, CDR2 SVGEGT, per germline. Deletions cut 10 bases from V and 2 bases from J, with 11 bases between. The CDR3 is CATSRENYGYTF. The CDR3 DNA reads TGTGCCACCTCGAGGGAAAACTATGGCTACACCTTC.

The chain employs TRBV5-1 and TRBJ1-1, with D perhaps TRBD1 (6 bases). The length of the CDR3 is 14 residues. In germline, CDR1 is SGHRS, CDR2 YFSETQ. Between the trimmed V and J ends, which lost 1 base and 5 bases, there was a span of 12 bases. CDR3 sequence: CASSLQGPGTEAFF. Here the CDR3 DNA reads TGCGCCAGCAGCTTGCAGGGGCCGGGTACTGAAGCTTTCTTT.

The chain is built from TRBV7-2 and TRBJ2-3; D possibly corresponds to TRBD2 (6 bases). Trimming stripped 4 bases from V and 5 bases from J, with 13 bases between. Germline V gives CDR1 SGHTA, CDR2 FQGNSA. The CDR3 is 14 residues long. The CDR3 nucleotides read TGTGCCAGCAGCTCGGGACTCCCCGGAGATACGCAGTATTTT. This encodes CASSSGLPGDTQYF.

With respect to this clonotype: An end of the junction does not agree with germline; a read error may underlie this. This chain links TRBV20-1 with TRBJ2-4; 10 bases are shared with TRBD2. CDR3 length: 15 residues. The germline CDR1 and CDR2 sequences are DFQATT and SNEGSKA (reference sequence). Written as DNA, the CDR3 is TGCAGTGCTAGTCAGCGGGGGGGGTCCCAAAACATTCGGTACTTC. Protein: CSASQRGGSQNIRYF.

The chain couples TRBV23-1 to TRBJ1-1; D remains ambiguous. TRBV23-1 is an ORF, and what it does is uncertain. CDR3 length: 18 amino acids. V was shortened by 0 bases and J by 4 bases, with 21 bases between the two germline ends. CDR3 nucleotides: TGCGCCAGCAGTCAATCCGAAACAGAAGAGACTAAGGGCACTGAAGCTTTCTTT. Translation gives CASSQSETEETKGTEAFF.

V and J are TRBV6-5 and TRBJ2-5; D uncertain. This CDR3 has 15 residues. From germline, CDR1 is MNHEY and CDR2 SVGAGI. V lost 4 bases and J lost 2, with 14 bases in between. CDR3 sequence reads: CASSWSATVQETQYF. The CDR3, as DNA: TGTGCCAGCAGTTGGTCGGCTACGGTTCAAGAGACCCAGTACTTC.

The rearrangement links TRBV12-3 or TRBV12-4 to TRBJ2-3, with D perhaps matching TRBD1 (6 bases). There are 15 residues in the CDR3. V was cut by 2 bases and J by 5 bases, with 14 bases left in between. The CDR3 region has the DNA TGTGCCAGCAGTTTATGGGGGCGGGTAGTAGATACGCAGTATTTT. Residues: CASSLWGRVVDTQYF.

V gene TRBV6-1 combines with J gene TRBJ2-3, with D possibly TRBD2 on 5 matching bases. The length of the CDR3 is 13 residues. Trimming removed 5 bases from V and 3 bases from J, with 9 bases in between. CDR1 is MNHNS and CDR2 is SASEGT in the germline V gene. The CDR3 is CASSKDSTDTQYF. CDR3 DNA: TGTGCCAGCAGTAAGGACTCGACAGATACGCAGTATTTT.

The rearrangement uses TRBV19 and TRBJ2-7, with TRBD1 identical over 8 bases. CDR1 is LNHDA and CDR2 is SQIVND in the germline V gene (reference sequence). This CDR3 spans 14 amino acids. Unmatched junction bases numbered 10, after V lost 9 bases and J lost 3 bases. The CDR3 DNA is TGTGCCAGCTATACAGGGGGAGTTTACTACGAGCAGTACTTC. Translation gives CASYTGGVYYEQYF.